This TCR beta chain came from a study of breast tumors, draining lymph nodes, adjacent tissues. TCRdb ran MiXCR on the multiplex PCR reads and lists one entry per CDR3 protein. The sample shows over 250,000 distinct CDR3 sequences, 30% of them seen only once. Breast cancer patients provided tissue from their axillary draining lymph nodes. Overall study findings and caveats: The lymph node origin of tumor T cells was framed as consistent with a hypothesis, not demonstrated.

Trimming pared 4 bases from V and 1 base from J, leaving 13 bases between. The CDR3 has 15 amino acids. Per germline, CDR1 LNHDA and CDR2 SQIVND (reference sequence). This clonotype was seen repeatedly, ten times or more. What it binds is not known. Sequenced: axillary lymph node tissue. The receptor was isolated from a female donor with breast cancer. Some clones in this sample may be carry-over from other donors' samples. J is TRBJ2-5 and V is TRBV19; TRBD2 is a possible D gene (5 bases). DNA of the CDR3: TGTGCCAGTAGTACGCTAGCCGGGTTCCAAGAGACCCAGTACTTC. Protein: CASSTLAGFQETQYF.